The source of this T cell receptor beta chain is a study of glioma-infiltrating T cells (dated by TCRdb to the mid-2010s). For context, the study as a whole: The study sequenced TCR alpha- and beta-chain repertoires from glioma tissue, from non-neoplastic brain tissue and from matched peripheral blood mononuclear cells. To measure how far tissue and blood T-cell populations diverged, each tissue-infiltrating repertoire was compared against the peripheral blood repertoire of the same patient. Three low-grade glioma patients, about 8 primary glioblastoma patients and three non-glioma patients contributing non-neoplastic brain tissue were included in the paired cohort. Broad study findings and their caveats: Tissue and blood shared very few CDR3 sequences, a result attributed to high CDR3 diversity and limited sampling. The group comparisons were based on small numbers of patients: three non-neoplastic, three low-grade glioma and roughly eight glioblastoma patients. VJ-independent divergence between tissue and blood was found to be below expectation in non-neoplastic patients but above expectation in all gliomas, particularly low-grade gliomas.

The iRepertoire nested amplicon-rescue multiplex PCR (arm-PCR) platform was used to amplify TCR alpha and beta CDR3 regions from RNA. For one-step reverse transcription and amplification, 100-400 ng of tissue mRNA or PBMC total RNA was used as input. Following bead purification, Illumina adapters were added by a secondary multiplex PCR, and libraries between 200 and 400 bp were gel-purified. Internal 6-nucleotide barcodes were carried by the libraries and were used for demultiplexing. The libraries were sequenced on an Illumina MiSeq using 2x220 or 2x250 nucleotide paired-end reads. Per the source publication's procedure: FLASH 1.2.11 was used to merge paired reads, and BWA-MEM then aligned the reads to the GRCh37 human genome before TRA and TRB reads were extracted. For V and J assignment, an IMGT-derived reference of cassette sequences and CDR3 motifs that included pseudogenes was used. Reads were translated in three frames, and productive CDR3s were defined as those with a C...FGXG motif and no stop codons. A clonotype was defined as a unique combination of a V-J cassette pair and a CDR3 amino acid sequence. Hamming distance filtering was applied to reads, with thresholds set by the sequence error rate of each sample in mapped regions. TCRdb reprocessing: public reads trimmed at Q25 with fastp, clones called with MiXCR, in-frame beta chains kept. For every CDR3 protein sequence, its rows merge into one entry that carries the most common genes and DNA. TCRdb, rather than the study authors, made the V and J calls. For this sample the table gives more than 95,000 distinct CDR3 sequences, of which more than 20% were detected only once. The ten biggest clones cover roughly 15% of the sample.

This clonotype was found a few times. Its antigen is not yet known. One base away there is no much larger clone; base qualities are not given. For CDR1 and CDR2, the germline V gene lists SNHLY and FYNNEI. The CDR3 runs 15 amino acids, cysteine and phenylalanine included. Only the CDR3 DNA is retained, 45 bases long and in frame from the first base. V has 6 bases trimmed and J has 0 bases trimmed; junction bases matching no gene number 7. Sequencing was performed on glioma tissue, nonneoplastic brain tissue, or PBMCs (not recorded which). The receptor chain draws on TRBV2 and TRBJ2-7; 8 nucleotides in the junction match TRBD1. The receptor was derived from a human donor with low-grade glioma or glioblastoma, undergoing nonglioma brain surgery, or in good health (not recorded which). In nucleotides, the sequence is TGTGCCAGCAGGGGCAGGACAGGGCTCTCCTACGAGCAGTACTTC. Its protein is CASRGRTGLSYEQYF.